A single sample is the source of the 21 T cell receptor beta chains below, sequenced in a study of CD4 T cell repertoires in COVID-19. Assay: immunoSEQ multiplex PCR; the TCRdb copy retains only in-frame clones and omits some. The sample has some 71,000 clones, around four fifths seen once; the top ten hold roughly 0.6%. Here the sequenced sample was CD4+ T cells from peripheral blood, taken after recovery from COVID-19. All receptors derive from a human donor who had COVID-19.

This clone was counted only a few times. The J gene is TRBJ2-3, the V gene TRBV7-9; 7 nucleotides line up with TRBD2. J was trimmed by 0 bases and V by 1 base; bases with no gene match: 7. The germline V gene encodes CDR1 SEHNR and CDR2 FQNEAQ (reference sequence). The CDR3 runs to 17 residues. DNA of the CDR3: TGTGCCAGCAGCTTAGTGGCGGGAGTTACTAGCACAGATACGCAGTATTTT. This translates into CASSLVAGVTSTDTQYF.

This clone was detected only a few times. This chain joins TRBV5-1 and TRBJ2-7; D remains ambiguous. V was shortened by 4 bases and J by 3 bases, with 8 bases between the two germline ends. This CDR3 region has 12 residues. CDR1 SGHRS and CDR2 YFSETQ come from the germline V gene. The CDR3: CASSLTHYEQYF. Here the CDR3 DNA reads TGCGCCAGCAGCCTGACTCACTACGAGCAGTACTTC. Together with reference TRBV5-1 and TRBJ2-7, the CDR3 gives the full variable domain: KAGVTQTPRYLIKTRGQQVTLSCSPISGHRSVSWYQQTPGQGLQFLFEYFSETQRNKGNFPGRFSGRQFSNSRSEMNVSTLELGDSALYLCASSLTHYEQYFGPGTRLTVT.

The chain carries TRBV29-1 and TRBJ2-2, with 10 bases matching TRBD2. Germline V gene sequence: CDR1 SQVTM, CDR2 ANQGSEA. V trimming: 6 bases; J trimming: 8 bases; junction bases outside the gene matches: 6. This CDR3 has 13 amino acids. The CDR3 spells CSVRLAGVGELFF. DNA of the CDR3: TGCAGCGTGCGCCTAGCGGGAGTGGGGGAGCTGTTTTTT.

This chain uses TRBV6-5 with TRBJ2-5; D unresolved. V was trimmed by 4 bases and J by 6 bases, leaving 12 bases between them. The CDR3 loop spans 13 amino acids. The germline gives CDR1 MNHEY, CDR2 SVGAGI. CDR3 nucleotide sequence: TGTGCCAGCAGTTTTAGGCCAGACCAGACCCAGTACTTC. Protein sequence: CASSFRPDQTQYF.

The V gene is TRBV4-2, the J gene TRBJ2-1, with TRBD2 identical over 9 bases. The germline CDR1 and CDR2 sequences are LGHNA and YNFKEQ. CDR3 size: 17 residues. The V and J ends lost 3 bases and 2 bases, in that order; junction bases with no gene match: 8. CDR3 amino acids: CASSHLVAGDAYNEQFF. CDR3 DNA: TGTGCCAGCAGCCATCTCGTAGCGGGAGACGCCTACAATGAGCAGTTCTTC.

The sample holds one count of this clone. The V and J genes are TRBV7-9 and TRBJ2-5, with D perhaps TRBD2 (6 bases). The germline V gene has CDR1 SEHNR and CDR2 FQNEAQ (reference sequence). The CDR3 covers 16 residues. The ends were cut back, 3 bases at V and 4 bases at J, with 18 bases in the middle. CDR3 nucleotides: TGTGCCAGCAGCTTGGGTGGGGCCGGGGGTAGAGAGACCCAGTACTTC. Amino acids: CASSLGGAGGRETQYF.

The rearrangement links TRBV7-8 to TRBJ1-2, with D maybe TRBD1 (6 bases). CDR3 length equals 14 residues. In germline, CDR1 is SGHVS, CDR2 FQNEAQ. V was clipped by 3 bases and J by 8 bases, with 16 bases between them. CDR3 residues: CASSLVDSPRGYTF. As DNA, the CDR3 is TGTGCCAGCAGCTTGGTGGACAGCCCCCGGGGCTACACCTTC.

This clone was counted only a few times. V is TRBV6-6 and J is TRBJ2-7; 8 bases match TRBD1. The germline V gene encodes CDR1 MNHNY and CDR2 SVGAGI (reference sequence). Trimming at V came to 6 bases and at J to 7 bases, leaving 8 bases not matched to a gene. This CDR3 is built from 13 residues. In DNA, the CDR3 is TGTGCCAGCAGCACGGACAGGGTGGGGGAGCAGTACTTC. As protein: CASSTDRVGEQYF.

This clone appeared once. The CDR3 sequence: CATSDLGQGITGELFF. The CDR3 DNA sequence: TGTGCCACCAGTGATCTAGGACAGGGTATCACCGGGGAGCTGTTTTTT. V usage is TRBV24-1 and J usage is TRBJ2-2, with 8 bases lining up with TRBD1. Germline V lookup: CDR1 KGHDR, CDR2 SFDVKD. The CDR3 loop spans 16 amino acids. V gave up 3 bases and J gave up 4 bases; unmatched junction bases: 6.

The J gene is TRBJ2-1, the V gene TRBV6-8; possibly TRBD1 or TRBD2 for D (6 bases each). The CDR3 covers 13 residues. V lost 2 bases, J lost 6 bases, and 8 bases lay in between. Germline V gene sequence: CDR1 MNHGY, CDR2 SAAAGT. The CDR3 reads CASSYGGRNEQFF. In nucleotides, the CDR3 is TGTGCCAGCAGTTACGGGGGGCGCAATGAGCAGTTCTTC.

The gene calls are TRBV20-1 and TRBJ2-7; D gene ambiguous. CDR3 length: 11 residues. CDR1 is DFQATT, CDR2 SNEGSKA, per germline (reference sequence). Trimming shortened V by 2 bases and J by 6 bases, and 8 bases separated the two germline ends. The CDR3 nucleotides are TGCAGTGCTAGAAGTGCGATCGAGCAGTACTTC. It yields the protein CSARSAIEQYF.

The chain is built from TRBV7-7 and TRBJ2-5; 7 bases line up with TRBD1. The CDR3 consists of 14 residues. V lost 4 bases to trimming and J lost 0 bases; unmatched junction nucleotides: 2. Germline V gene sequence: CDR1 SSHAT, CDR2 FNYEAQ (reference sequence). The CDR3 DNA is TGTGCCAGCAGCTCACAGGGGAACCAAGAGACCCAGTACTTC. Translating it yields CASSSQGNQETQYF.

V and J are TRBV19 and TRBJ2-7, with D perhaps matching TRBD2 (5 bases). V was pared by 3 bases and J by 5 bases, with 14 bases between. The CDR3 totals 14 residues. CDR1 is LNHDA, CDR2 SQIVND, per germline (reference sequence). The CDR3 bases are TGTGCCAGTAGTATCAGGCCGGGGTTCGACGAGCAGTACTTC. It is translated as CASSIRPGFDEQYF.

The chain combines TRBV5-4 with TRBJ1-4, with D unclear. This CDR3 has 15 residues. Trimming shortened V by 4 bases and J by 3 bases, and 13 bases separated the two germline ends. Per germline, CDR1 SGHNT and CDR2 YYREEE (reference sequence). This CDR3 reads CASSAPGNPNEKLFF. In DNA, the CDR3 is TGTGCCAGCAGCGCGCCCGGCAACCCTAATGAAAAACTGTTTTTT.

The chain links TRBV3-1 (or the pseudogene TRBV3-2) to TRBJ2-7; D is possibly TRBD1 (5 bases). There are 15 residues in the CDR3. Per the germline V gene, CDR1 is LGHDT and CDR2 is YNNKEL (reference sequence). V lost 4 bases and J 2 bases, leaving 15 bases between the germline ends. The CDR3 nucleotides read TGTGCCAGCAGCCCACTTCTCACAGGACCCTACGAGCAGTACTTC. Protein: CASSPLLTGPYEQYF.

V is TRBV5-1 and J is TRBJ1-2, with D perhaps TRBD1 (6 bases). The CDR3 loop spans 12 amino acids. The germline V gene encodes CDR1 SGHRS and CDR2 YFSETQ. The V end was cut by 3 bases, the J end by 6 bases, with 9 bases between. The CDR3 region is CASSSRTDGYTF. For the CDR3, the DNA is TGCGCCAGCAGCTCCCGGACAGATGGCTACACCTTC.

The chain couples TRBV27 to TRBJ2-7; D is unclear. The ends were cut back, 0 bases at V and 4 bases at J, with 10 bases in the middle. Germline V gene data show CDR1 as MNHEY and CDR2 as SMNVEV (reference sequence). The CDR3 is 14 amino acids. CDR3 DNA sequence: TGTGCCAGCAGTTTATCAACGGGTTCTTACGAGCAGTACTTC. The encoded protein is CASSLSTGSYEQYF.

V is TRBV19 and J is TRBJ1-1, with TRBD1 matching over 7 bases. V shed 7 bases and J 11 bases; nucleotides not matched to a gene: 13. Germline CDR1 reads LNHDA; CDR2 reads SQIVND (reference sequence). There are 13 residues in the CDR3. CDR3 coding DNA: TGTGCCAGTAAACCAGGGGGGGGCTATTTGGCTTTCTTT. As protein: CASKPGGGYLAFF.

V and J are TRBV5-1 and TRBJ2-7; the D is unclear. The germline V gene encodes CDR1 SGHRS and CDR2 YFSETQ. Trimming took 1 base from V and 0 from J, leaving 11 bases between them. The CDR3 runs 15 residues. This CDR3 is CASSLTALSSYEQYF. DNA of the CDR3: TGCGCCAGCAGCTTGACGGCCCTAAGCTCCTACGAGCAGTACTTC.

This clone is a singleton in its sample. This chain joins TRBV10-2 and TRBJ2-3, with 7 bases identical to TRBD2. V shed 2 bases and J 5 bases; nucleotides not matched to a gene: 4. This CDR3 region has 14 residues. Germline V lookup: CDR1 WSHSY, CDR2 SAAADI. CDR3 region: CASSEPGLGDTQYF. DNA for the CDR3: TGCGCCAGCAGTGAGCCCGGACTAGGAGATACGCAGTATTTT.

CDR3 sequence: CASKGQAYNSPLHF. The CDR3 coding sequence is TGTGCCAGCAAGGGCCAGGCCTATAATTCACCCCTCCACTTT. The chain couples TRBV21-1 to TRBJ1-6. TRBV21-1 is annotated as a pseudogene. The CDR3 contains 14 residues.